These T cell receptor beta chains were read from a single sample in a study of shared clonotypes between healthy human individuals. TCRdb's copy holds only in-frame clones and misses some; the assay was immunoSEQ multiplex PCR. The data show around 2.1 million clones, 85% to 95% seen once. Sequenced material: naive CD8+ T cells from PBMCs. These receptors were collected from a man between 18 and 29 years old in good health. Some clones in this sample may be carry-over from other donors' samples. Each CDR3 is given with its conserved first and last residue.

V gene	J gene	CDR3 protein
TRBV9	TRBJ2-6	CASSVSTREDHSGANVLTF
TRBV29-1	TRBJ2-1	CSVEVQGRYNEQFF
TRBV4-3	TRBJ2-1	CASSQDGHGAAYNEQFF
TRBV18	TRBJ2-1	CASSLRTDEEQFF
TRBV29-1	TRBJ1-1	CSVLSARNTEAFF
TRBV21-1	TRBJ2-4	CASSKVYRGCILAKNIQYF
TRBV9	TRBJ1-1	CASSVGAFPGRANTEAFF
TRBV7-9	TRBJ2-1	CASSFYRNEQFF
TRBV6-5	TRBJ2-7	CASRRTVEAYEQYF
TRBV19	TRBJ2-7	CASSTPRREGKEQYF
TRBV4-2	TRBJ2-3	CASSQGRKRISTDTQYF
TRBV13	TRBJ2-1	CASSLARGGNEQFF
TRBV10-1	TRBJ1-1	CASSETRVVAEAFF
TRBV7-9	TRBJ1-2	CASSSEPGNLDYGYTF
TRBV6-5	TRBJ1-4	CASSLYRFPNEKLFF